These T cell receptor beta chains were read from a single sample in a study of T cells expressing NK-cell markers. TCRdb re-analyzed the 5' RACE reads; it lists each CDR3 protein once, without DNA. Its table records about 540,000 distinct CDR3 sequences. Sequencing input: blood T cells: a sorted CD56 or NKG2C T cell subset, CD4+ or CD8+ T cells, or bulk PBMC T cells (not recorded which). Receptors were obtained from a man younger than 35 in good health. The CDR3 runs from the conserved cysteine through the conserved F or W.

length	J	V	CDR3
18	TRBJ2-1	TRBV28	CASSSYYPPAGQGSEQFF
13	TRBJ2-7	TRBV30	CAWSPGQVYEQFF
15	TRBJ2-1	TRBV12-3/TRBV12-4	CASSPGRRSEGEQFF
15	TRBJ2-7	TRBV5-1	CASSLAGVAGYEQYF
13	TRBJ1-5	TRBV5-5	CASSFSGKEPQHF
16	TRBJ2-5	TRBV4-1	CASSQEGTSFQETQYF
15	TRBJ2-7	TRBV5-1	CASSLEPGLAPEQYF
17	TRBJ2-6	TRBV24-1	CAIGQGAGFSGANVLTF
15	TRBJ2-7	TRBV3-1	CASSQVGGPTYEQYF
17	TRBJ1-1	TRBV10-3	CAISGGAGTGRNTEAFF
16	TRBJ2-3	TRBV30	CAWSRLSSGLPPTQYF
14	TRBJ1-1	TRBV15	CATSRRVGGLEAFF
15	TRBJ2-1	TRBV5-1	CASSFTDFVQNEQFF
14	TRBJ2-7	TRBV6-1	CASSLAGGPTQQYF
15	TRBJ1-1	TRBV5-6	CASSLELGRNTEAFF
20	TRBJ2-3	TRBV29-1	CSVHLMEPTLGEVGTDTQYF
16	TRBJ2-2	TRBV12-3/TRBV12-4	CASSSYPPRTTGELFF
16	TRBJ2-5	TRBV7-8	CASSLLRTSGQETQYF
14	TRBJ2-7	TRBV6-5	CASSYSAGFNEQYF
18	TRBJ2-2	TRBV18	CASSPLAGLAGATGELFF
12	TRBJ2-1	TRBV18	CASFSGTNEQFF
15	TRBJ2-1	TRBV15	CATSREGAYYNEQFF
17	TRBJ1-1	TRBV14	CASSQGQGVGTDTEAFF
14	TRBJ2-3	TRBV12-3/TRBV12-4	CASSGTGGGDTQYF
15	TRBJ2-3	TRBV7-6	CASSFGTSSADTQYF
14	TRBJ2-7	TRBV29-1	CSVGGDYLFYEQYF
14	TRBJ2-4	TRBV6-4	CASSEGTIGNIQYF
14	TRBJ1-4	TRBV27	CASSSARYPEKLFF
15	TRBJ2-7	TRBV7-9	CASSLGNVKGIGQYF
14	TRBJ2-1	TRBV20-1	CSARAGSINNEQFF
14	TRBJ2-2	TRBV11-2	CASNPGQGAGELFF